The entry below describes one TCR beta chain. The target antigen is unknown. TCRdb re-called the RT-PCR reads with MiXCR, one entry per CDR3 protein. The data show around 850,000 distinct CDR3 sequences, less than 20% seen once. These data originate in a study of response to subunit inactivated influenza vaccine. The study, taken as a whole, reports: T cells newly recruited by each seasonal influenza vaccination are few, the authors suggested.

V dropped 0 bases and J dropped 6; count of bases not matched to a gene: 6. This CDR3 is built from 16 residues. Germline-derived CDR1 and CDR2 are SGHDN and FVKESK. This material consisted of PBMCs from blood, taken around 5 days after vaccination. This TCR was sampled from a man aged 50 or older who received an inactivated influenza vaccine. The V gene is TRBV14, the J gene TRBJ2-1; TRBD1 matches at 9 bases. The CDR3 spells CASSQEGQGAGNEQFF. The DNA for the CDR3 is TGTGCCAGCAGCCAAGAGGGACAGGGAGCGGGCAATGAGCAGTTCTTC. Complete variable domain (other parts from reference TRBV14 and TRBJ2-1): EAGVTQFPSHSVIEKGQTVTLRCDPISGHDNLYWYRRVMGKEIKFLLHFVKESKQDESGMPNNRFLAERTGGTYSTLKVQPAELEDSGVYFCASSQEGQGAGNEQFFGPGTRLTVL.